What follows are 16 T cell receptor beta chains derived from one specimen sequenced in a study of Graves' ophthalmopathy and Graves' hyperthyroidism. Investigators amplified TCR beta CDR3 regions from RNA transcripts. The first round was an RT-PCR with HTBI primers, and the second round was a multiplex PCR. TCRdb analysed the multiplex PCR reads with MiXCR anew, one entry per CDR3 protein. This table holds about 550,000 distinct CDR3 sequences, 39% found once. Sequenced: peripheral blood or thyroid tissue (not recorded which). These receptors all come from an adult man with Graves' hyperthyroidism.

This clonotype was seen once. Since a much larger clone is just one base distant, this may be a read error. The rearrangement uses TRBV7-8 and TRBJ2-5; 8 positions match TRBD1. Germline-derived CDR1 and CDR2 are SGHVS and FQNEAQ. V was pared by 4 bases and J by 2 bases, with 3 bases of the junction left unmatched. The CDR3 has 14 amino acids. The CDR3 sequence is CASSSYRGQETQYF. The CDR3, as DNA: TGTGCCAGCAGCTCCTACAGGGGGCAAGAGACCCAGTACTTC.

The rearrangement links TRBV7-9 to TRBJ1-6; a weak D match, TRBD1 (6 bases). The CDR3 has 18 residues. Per germline, CDR1 SEHNR and CDR2 FQNEAQ (reference sequence). Trimming cost V 1 base and J 6 bases, with 19 bases left between them. CDR3 sequence (DNA): TGTGCCAGCAGCTTAGGAGGGTCAGGGGATTTATCTAATTCACCCCTCCACTTT. This sequence encodes CASSLGGSGDLSNSPLHF.

The V gene is TRBV12-3 or TRBV12-4, the J gene TRBJ1-2, with TRBD1 matching over 9 bases. V lost 5 bases to trimming and J lost 4 bases; unmatched junction nucleotides: 11. CDR3 size: 16 residues. Here the CDR3 DNA reads TGTGCCAGCAGTGAATTACAGGGGGCGCTGGGCTATGGCTACACCTTC. This codes for CASSELQGALGYGYTF.

V usage is TRBV14 and J usage is TRBJ2-5; D unresolved. This CDR3 has 15 residues. The germline V gene encodes CDR1 SGHDN and CDR2 FVKESK. V gave up 0 bases and J gave up 6 bases, with 14 bases separating them. The CDR3 nucleotides read TGTGCCAGCAGCCAAGATTCAAGGAGTCGTAAGACCCAGTACTTC. Its protein is CASSQDSRSRKTQYF. Together with reference TRBV14 and TRBJ2-5, the CDR3 gives the full variable domain: EAGVTQFPSHSVIEKGQTVTLRCDPISGHDNLYWYRRVMGKEIKFLLHFVKESKQDESGMPNNRFLAERTGGTYSTLKVQPAELEDSGVYFCASSQDSRSRKTQYFGPGTRLLVL.

This clonotype was found once. The chain carries TRBV7-9 and TRBJ2-2, with TRBD2 identical over 11 bases. This CDR3 has 15 amino acids. V dropped 5 bases and J dropped 8; count of bases not matched to a gene: 7. Germline CDR1 and CDR2: SEHNR and FQNEAQ (reference sequence). Here the CDR3 reads CASSQTGLAAGELFF. In DNA, the CDR3 is TGTGCCAGCAGCCAAACGGGACTAGCGGCGGGGGAGCTGTTTTTT.

The chain has TRBV7-3 and TRBJ1-2, with TRBD1 identical over 11 bases. The germline V gene has CDR1 SGHTA and CDR2 FQGTGA. This CDR3 has 14 residues. Germline trimming cut 5 bases from V and 4 bases from J; bases unmatched to any gene: 3. CDR3 region: CASSGQGAGYGYTF. DNA for the CDR3: TGTGCCAGCAGCGGACAGGGGGCGGGCTATGGCTACACCTTC.

V usage is TRBV11-2 and J usage is TRBJ2-7; D tentatively reads TRBD1 or TRBD2 (5 bases each). Trimming removed 1 base from V and 7 bases from J, with 17 bases in between. Looked up from germline, CDR1 is SGHAT and CDR2 is FQNNGV. This CDR3 comprises 15 residues. The CDR3, as DNA: TGTGCCAGCAGCTTAGGGCAGGGACGGGCCAATGAGCAGTACTTC. It codes for CASSLGQGRANEQYF.

The chain combines TRBV11-2 with TRBJ2-7, with 8 bases aligning to TRBD2. The junction had 12 bases not matched to a gene; V was cut back by 4 bases and J by 4 bases. This CDR3 comprises 16 residues. Germline V gene lookup returns CDR1 SGHAT and CDR2 FQNNGV. The CDR3 here is CASSSKGREGLYEQYF. DNA for the CDR3: TGTGCCAGCAGCTCTAAGGGCCGGGAGGGCTTGTACGAGCAGTACTTC.

J is TRBJ2-7 and V is TRBV7-6; 7 positions match TRBD1. Looked up from germline, CDR1 is SGHVS and CDR2 is FNYEAQ. CDR3 size: 13 residues. The CDR3 region is CASRQGVRDEQYF. As DNA, the CDR3 is TGTGCTAGCCGACAGGGTGTCAGGGACGAGCAGTACTTC.

The chain employs TRBV29-1 and TRBJ2-2; no clear D gene. Germline lookup yields CDR1 SQVTM and CDR2 ANQGSEA. V lost 0 bases and J 6 bases, leaving 2 bases between the germline ends. The CDR3 totals 11 residues. The CDR3 DNA reads TGCAGCGTTGAAGATCCCGGGGAGCTGTTTTTT. It codes for CSVEDPGELFF.

The sample holds many counts of this clonotype. The CDR3 DNA sequence: TGTGCCAGCAGTTACTCGAAACCAAACACTGAAGCTTTCTTT. This sequence encodes CASSYSKPNTEAFF. The chain joins TRBV6-6 to TRBJ1-1; D remains unclear. This CDR3 contains 14 residues. Trimming shortened V by 0 bases and J by 2 bases, and 7 bases separated the two germline ends. Germline V CDR1 and CDR2: MNHNY, SVGAGI (reference sequence).

The chain is built from TRBV19 and TRBJ1-2; maybe TRBD1 (5 bases). Germline V gives CDR1 LNHDA, CDR2 SQIVND (reference sequence). V lost 5 bases and J 4 bases, leaving 23 bases between the germline ends. There are 17 residues in the CDR3. CDR3 region: CASSATGERTTGYGYTF. The CDR3, as DNA: TGTGCCAGTAGTGCGACGGGGGAACGGACGACGGGCTATGGCTACACCTTC.

The table lists this clonotype with many counts. The chain couples TRBV29-1 to TRBJ1-2; 8 bases are a match to TRBD1. Germline-derived CDR1 and CDR2 are SQVTM and ANQGSEA. The CDR3 runs to 12 residues. V gave up 8 bases and J gave up 3 bases; unmatched junction bases: 5. In DNA, the CDR3 is TGCAGCATCCGACAGGGGTACTATGGCTACACCTTC. Translation gives CSIRQGYYGYTF.

Only a few counts were recorded for this clonotype. The J gene is TRBJ1-1, the V gene TRBV6-2 or TRBV6-3, with TRBD1 matching over 7 bases. CDR1 is MNHEY and CDR2 is SVGEGT in the germline V gene. The CDR3 has 16 amino acids. Trimming at V came to 0 bases and at J to 3 bases, leaving 7 bases not matched to a gene. In nucleotides, the CDR3 is TGTGCCAGCAGTTACTCGGGAGGGGGCTTGGACACTGAAGCTTTCTTT. The encoded protein is CASSYSGGGLDTEAFF.

This clonotype was seen many times. The chain combines TRBV4-2 with TRBJ2-7, with TRBD1 matching over 10 bases. This CDR3 is 15 amino acids long. Germline V gives CDR1 LGHNA, CDR2 YNFKEQ. Losses at the gene ends were 0 bases for V and 6 bases for J; bases not matched to a gene: 5. This chain's CDR3 is CASSQDLGDRGEQYF. Written as DNA, the CDR3 is TGTGCCAGCAGCCAAGATCTGGGGGACAGGGGCGAGCAGTACTTC.

This clonotype was observed at least ten times. This sequence joins TRBV7-2 and TRBJ2-2, with 7 bases matching TRBD2. The CDR3 is made up of 16 amino acids. The germline V gene has CDR1 SGHTA and CDR2 FQGNSA. Germline trimming cut 0 bases from V and 3 bases from J; bases unmatched to any gene: 4. CDR3 residues: CASSLAGGSYTGELFF. CDR3 bases: TGTGCCAGCAGCTTAGCGGGGGGGTCTTACACCGGGGAGCTGTTTTTT. Drawing the rest from reference TRBV7-2 and TRBJ2-2, the complete variable domain is GAGVSQSPSNKVTEKGKDVELRCDPISGHTALYWYRQSLGQGLEFLIYFQGNSAPDKSGLPSDRFSAERTGGSVSTLTIQRTQQEDSAVYLCASSLAGGSYTGELFFGEGSRLTVL.